The T cell receptor beta chain under discussion was sequenced for a study of blood T cell repertoires in COVID-19. Study background: Acute and convalescent COVID-19 specimens originated in the United States, Italy and Spain. The cDNA or gDNA used as material had been derived from T cells, B-cell-depleted T cells, or PBMCs.

This CDR3 region has 14 residues. Trimming shortened V by 6 bases and J by 2 bases, and 12 bases separated the two germline ends. Germline lookup yields CDR1 SNHLY and CDR2 FYNNEI. As originally analysed: Reference gene primer amplification in the assay estimated nucleated cell counts. Profiling relied on immunoSEQ multiplex PCR, and the TCRdb table lists in-frame clones only, not all of them. Clone size and the V and J calls come from that table; the DNA yielded D and trimming. The data contain 250,000 to 350,000 clones, roughly 83% of them singletons. Sequenced sample: peripheral blood. The sequence came from a human donor with COVID-19, enrolled during active disease. The donor label of this sample is uncertain. The chain combines TRBV2 with TRBJ2-3, with D unresolved. The CDR3 DNA follows: TGTGCCAGCAGCTATACAGAACCCACAGATACGCAGTATTTT. It is translated as CASSYTEPTDTQYF.